This TCR beta chain was sequenced during a study of blood T cells in healthy people across ages. Study as a whole: When template switching was applied, about one barcoded beta molecule was captured per two T cells.

Researchers report isolating at least 6 million PBMCs per sample. The CDR3 is 13 amino acids. Germline loops: CDR1 DFQATT, CDR2 SNEGSKA (reference sequence). The ends lost 3 bases at V and 3 bases at J; junction bases unmatched: 2. Overall study results and limits: Per-million-T-cell TCR beta diversity fell roughly linearly with age.

This clonotype came up many times. Its antigen is currently unknown. A J-beta primer mix and a sample-barcoded 5' primer were used in a second PCR of about 7 to 12 cycles. TCRdb processed the 5' RACE reads anew with MiXCR; each CDR3 protein has one entry. The sample has over 1,500,000 distinct CDR3 sequences, roughly two fifths seen once. Sequencing was performed on blood. The sequence was obtained from a human donor in good health. The chain combines TRBV20-1 with TRBJ1-5; 7 bases map to TRBD1. In nucleotides, the CDR3 is TGCAGTGCTAGCAGGGGGGCCAATCAGCCCCAGCATTTT. Protein sequence: CSASRGANQPQHF.